Reported below is one TCR beta chain. V lost 3 bases and J lost 0, with 14 bases in between. CDR3 length: 16 residues. The V gene's germline CDR1 is SGHRS and CDR2 YFSETQ. This sample is drawn from a study of blood T cell repertoires in COVID-19. The wider study: From the United States, Italy and Spain came samples of acute and convalescent COVID-19.

Patients at the Seattle site were enrolled during active infection and followed longitudinally. In the study's own analysis: Nucleated cell counts were estimated from reference gene primer amplification. The protocol was immunoSEQ multiplex PCR, while the TCRdb copy is restricted to in-frame clones and leaves out a portion. For V, J and clone size, that table is used; D and trimming come from the DNA. The table records around 300,000 clones, around nine tenths of them present only once. The chain uses TRBV5-1 and TRBJ2-3; D might be TRBD2 (5 bases). The sample was peripheral blood. This sequence was found in a young woman with COVID-19, enrolled during active disease. The CDR3 nucleotides read TGCGCCAGCAGCTCAAGTTCTAGCAGAAGCACAGATACGCAGTATTTT. Protein sequence: CASSSSSSRSTDTQYF.